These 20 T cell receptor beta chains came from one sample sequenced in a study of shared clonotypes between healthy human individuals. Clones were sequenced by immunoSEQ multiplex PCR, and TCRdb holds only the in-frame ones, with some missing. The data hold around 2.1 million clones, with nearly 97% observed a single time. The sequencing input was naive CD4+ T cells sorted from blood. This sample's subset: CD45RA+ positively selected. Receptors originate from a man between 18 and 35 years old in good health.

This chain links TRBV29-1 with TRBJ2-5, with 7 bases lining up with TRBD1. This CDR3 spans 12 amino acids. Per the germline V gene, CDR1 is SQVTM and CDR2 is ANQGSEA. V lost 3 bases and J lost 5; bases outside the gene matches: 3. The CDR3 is CSVDRGPETQYF. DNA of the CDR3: TGCAGCGTTGATAGGGGGCCCGAGACCCAGTACTTC.

Here the CDR3 DNA reads TGTGCCAGTAGTATACTGCCGAACACCGGGGAGCTGTTTTTT. Protein product: CASSILPNTGELFF. The V gene is TRBV19, the J gene TRBJ2-2; D unclear. Trimming removed 2 bases at V and 0 bases at J, with 4 bases between. Germline-derived CDR1 and CDR2 are LNHDA and SQIVND (reference sequence). The CDR3 covers 14 residues.

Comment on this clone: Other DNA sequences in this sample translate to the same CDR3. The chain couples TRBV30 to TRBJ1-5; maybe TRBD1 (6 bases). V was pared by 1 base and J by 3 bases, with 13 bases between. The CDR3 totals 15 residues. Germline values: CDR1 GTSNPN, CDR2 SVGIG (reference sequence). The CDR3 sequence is CAWSGGQGPNQPQHF. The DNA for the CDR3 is TGTGCCTGGAGTGGCGGCCAGGGGCCCAATCAGCCCCAGCATTTT. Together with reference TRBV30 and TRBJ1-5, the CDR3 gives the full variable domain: SQTIHQWPATLVQPVGSPLSLECTVEGTSNPNLYWYRQAAGRGLQLLFYSVGIGQISSEVPQNLSASRPQDRQFILSSKKLLLSDSGFYLCAWSGGQGPNQPQHFGDGTRLSIL.

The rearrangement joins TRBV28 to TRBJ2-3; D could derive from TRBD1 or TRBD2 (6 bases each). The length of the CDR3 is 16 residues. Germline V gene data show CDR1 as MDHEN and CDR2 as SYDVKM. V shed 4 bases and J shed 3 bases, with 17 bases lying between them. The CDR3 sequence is CASSSLGGSETDTQYF. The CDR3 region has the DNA TGTGCCAGCAGTTCCCTCGGGGGCAGCGAGACAGATACGCAGTATTTT.

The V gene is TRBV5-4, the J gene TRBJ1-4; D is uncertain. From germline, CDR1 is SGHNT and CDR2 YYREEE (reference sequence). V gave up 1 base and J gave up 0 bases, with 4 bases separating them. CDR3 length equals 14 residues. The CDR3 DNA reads TGTGCCAGCAGCTTGTCCCCAACTAATGAAAAACTGTTTTTT. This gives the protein CASSLSPTNEKLFF.

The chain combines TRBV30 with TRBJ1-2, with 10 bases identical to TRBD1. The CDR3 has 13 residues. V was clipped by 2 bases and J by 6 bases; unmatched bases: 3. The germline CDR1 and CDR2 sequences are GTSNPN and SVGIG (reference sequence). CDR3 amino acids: CAWSWGTGDGYTF. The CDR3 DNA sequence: TGTGCCTGGAGTTGGGGGACAGGGGATGGCTACACCTTC. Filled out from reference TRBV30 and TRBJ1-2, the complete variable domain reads SQTIHQWPATLVQPVGSPLSLECTVEGTSNPNLYWYRQAAGRGLQLLFYSVGIGQISSEVPQNLSASRPQDRQFILSSKKLLLSDSGFYLCAWSWGTGDGYTFGSGTRLTVV.

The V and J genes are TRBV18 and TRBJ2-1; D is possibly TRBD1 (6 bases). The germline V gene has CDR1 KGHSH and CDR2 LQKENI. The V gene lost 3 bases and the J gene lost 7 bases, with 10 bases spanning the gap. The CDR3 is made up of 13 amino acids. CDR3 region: CASSPVQGNEQFF. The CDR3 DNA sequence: TGTGCCAGCTCACCTGTACAGGGAAATGAGCAGTTCTTC.

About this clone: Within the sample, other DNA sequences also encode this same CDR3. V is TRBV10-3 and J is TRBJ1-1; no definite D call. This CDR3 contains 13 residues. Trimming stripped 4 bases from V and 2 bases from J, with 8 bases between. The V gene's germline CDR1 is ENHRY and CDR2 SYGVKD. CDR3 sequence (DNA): TGTGCCATCAGTGGGCAAGGAAACACTGAAGCTTTCTTT. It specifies CAISGQGNTEAFF.

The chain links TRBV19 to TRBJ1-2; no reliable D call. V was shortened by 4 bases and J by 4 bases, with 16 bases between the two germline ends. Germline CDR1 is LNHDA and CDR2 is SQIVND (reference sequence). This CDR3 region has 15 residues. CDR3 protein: CASSTTPQNTYGYTF. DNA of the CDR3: TGTGCCAGTAGTACCACCCCACAGAACACCTATGGCTACACCTTC. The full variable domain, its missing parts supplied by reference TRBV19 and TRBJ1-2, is DGGITQSPKYLFRKEGQNVTLSCEQNLNHDAMYWYRQDPGQGLRLIYYSQIVNDFQKGDIAEGYSVSREKKESFPLTVTSAQKNPTAFYLCASSTTPQNTYGYTFGSGTRLTVV.

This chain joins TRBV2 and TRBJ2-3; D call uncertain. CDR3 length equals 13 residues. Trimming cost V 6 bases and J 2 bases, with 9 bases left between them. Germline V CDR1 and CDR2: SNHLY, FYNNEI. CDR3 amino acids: CASRDTLTDTQYF. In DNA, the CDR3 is TGTGCCAGCAGAGACACTCTCACAGATACGCAGTATTTT.

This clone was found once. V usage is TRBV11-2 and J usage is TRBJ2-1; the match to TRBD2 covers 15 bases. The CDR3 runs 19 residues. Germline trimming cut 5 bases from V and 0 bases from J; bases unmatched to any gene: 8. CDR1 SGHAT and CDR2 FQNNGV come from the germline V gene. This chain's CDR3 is CASSPTGTSGRSSYNEQFF. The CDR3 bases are TGTGCCAGCAGCCCAACCGGGACTAGCGGGAGGAGCTCCTACAATGAGCAGTTCTTC.

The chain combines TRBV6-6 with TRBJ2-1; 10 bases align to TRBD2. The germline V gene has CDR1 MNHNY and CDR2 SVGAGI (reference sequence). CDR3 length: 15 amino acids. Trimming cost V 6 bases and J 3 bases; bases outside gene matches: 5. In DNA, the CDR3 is TGTGCCAGCAGCGACCGGACTAGCGGCTACAATGAGCAGTTCTTC. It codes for CASSDRTSGYNEQFF.

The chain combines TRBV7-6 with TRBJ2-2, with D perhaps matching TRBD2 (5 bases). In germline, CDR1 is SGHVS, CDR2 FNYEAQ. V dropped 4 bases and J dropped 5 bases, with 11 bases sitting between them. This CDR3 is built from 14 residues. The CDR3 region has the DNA TGTGCCAGCAGCTGGTGGGAGAATACCGGGGAGCTGTTTTTT. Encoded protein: CASSWWENTGELFF. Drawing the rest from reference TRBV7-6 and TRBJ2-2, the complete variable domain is GAGVSQSPRYKVTKRGQDVALRCDPISGHVSLYWYRQALGQGPEFLTYFNYEAQQDKSGLPNDRFSAERPEGSISTLTIQRTEQRDSAMYRCASSWWENTGELFFGEGSRLTVL.

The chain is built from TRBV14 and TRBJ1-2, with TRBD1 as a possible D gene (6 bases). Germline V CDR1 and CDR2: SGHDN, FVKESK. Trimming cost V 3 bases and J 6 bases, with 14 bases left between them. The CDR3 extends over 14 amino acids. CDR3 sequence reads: CASSHEVEGDGYTF. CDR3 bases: TGTGCCAGCAGCCACGAGGTCGAGGGGGATGGCTACACCTTC.

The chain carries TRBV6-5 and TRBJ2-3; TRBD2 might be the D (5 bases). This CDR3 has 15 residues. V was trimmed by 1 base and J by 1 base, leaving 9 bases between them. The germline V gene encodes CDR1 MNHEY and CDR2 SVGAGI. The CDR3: CASSYFGLGTDTQYF. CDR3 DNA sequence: TGTGCCAGCAGTTACTTCGGACTTGGCACAGATACGCAGTATTTT.

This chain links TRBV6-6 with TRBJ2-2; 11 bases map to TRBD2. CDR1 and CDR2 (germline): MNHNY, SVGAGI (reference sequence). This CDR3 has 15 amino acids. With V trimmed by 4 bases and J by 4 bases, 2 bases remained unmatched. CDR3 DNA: TGTGCCAGCAGTTTTGGGACTAGCGGCACCGGGGAGCTGTTTTTT. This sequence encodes CASSFGTSGTGELFF.

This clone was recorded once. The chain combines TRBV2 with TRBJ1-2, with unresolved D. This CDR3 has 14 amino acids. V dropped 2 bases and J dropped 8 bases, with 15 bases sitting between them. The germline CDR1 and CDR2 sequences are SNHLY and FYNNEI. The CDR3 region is CASSESSVPQGYTF. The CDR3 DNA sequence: TGTGCCAGCAGTGAAAGCTCGGTCCCCCAAGGCTACACCTTC. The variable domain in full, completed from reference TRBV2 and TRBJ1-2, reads EPEVTQTPSHQVTQMGQEVILRCVPISNHLYFYWYRQILGQKVEFLVSFYNNEISEKSEIFDDQFSVERPDGSNFTLKIRSTKLEDSAMYFCASSESSVPQGYTFGSGTRLTVV.

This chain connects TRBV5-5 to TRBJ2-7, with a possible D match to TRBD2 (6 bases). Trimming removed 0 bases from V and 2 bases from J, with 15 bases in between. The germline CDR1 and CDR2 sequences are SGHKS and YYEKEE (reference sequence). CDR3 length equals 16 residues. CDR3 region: CASSLVGGGGAYEQYF. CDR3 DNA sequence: TGTGCCAGCAGCTTGGTAGGAGGTGGCGGGGCCTACGAGCAGTACTTC.

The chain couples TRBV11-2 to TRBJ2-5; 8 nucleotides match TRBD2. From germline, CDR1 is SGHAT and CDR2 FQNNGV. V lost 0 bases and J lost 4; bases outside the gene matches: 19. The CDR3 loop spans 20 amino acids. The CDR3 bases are TGTGCCAGCAGCTTAGAGTTTCGGTATTGGCAGCGGGGGTCCCGAGAGACCCAGTACTTC. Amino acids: CASSLEFRYWQRGSRETQYF. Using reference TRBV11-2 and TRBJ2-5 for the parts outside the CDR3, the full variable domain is EAGVAQSPRYKIIEKRQSVAFWCNPISGHATLYWYQQILGQGPKLLIQFQNNGVVDDSQLPKDRFSAERLKGVDSTLKIQPAKLEDSAVYLCASSLEFRYWQRGSRETQYFGPGTRLLVL.

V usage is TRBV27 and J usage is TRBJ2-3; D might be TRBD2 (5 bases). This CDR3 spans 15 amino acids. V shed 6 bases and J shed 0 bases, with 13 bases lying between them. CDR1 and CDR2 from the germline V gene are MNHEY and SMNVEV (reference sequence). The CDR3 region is CASSQAPSSTDTQYF. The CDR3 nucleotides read TGTGCCAGCAGCCAGGCCCCTAGCAGCACAGATACGCAGTATTTT.